The clone carrying this T cell receptor beta chain was observed at least ten times. Its specificity is not known. These data are taken from a study of neurological immune-mediated disorders. Findings and caveats of the study: The greatest degree of TCR clonal expansion was observed in HTLV-1-associated myelopathy, with the lowest in multiple sclerosis, below that of healthy controls.

TCRdb re-analysed the 5' RACE reads in MiXCR, keeping a single row per CDR3 protein. Of roughly 46,000 distinct CDR3 sequences listed, about 2% are singletons. The CDR3 is made up of 12 amino acids. V lost 6 bases to trimming and J lost 10 bases; unmatched junction nucleotides: 5. Germline V CDR1 and CDR2: MNHNY, SVGAGI (reference sequence). The chain is built from TRBV6-6 and TRBJ2-1, with TRBD1 matching over 8 bases. The specimen was PBMCs. This sequence originates from a woman between 40 and 50 years old with multiple sclerosis. CDR3 coding DNA: TGTGCCAGCAGCCTGAGGACAGGGGAGCAGTTCTTC. It translates to CASSLRTGEQFF.